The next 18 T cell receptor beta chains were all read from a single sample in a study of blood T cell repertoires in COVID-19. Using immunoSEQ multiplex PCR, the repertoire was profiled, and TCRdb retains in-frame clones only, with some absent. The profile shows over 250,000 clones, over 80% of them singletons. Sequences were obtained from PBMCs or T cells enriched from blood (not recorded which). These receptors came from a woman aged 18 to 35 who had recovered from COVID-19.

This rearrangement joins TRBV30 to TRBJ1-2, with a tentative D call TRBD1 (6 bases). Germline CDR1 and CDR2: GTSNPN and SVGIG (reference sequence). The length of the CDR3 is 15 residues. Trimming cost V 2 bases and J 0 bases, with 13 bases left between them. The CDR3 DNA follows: TGTGCCTGGAGTTTGACAGGAACGTCTAACTATGGCTACACCTTC. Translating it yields CAWSLTGTSNYGYTF.

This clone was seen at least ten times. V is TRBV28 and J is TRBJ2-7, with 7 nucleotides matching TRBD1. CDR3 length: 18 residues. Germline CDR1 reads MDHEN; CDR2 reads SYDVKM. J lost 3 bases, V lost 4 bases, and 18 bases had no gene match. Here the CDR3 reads CASSSNVNTGARGYEQYF. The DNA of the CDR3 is TGTGCCAGCAGTTCCAACGTCAATACAGGGGCTAGGGGCTACGAGCAGTACTTC.

The CDR3 nucleotides read TGCGCCAGCAGCCAAGAACGGCTAGCGGGAGTTCATGAGCAGTTCTTC. It specifies CASSQERLAGVHEQFF. The rearrangement links TRBV4-1 to TRBJ2-1; 10 positions match TRBD2. This CDR3 region has 16 residues. Germline V gives CDR1 MGHRA, CDR2 YSYEKL. With V trimmed by 0 bases and J by 8 bases, 7 bases remained unmatched.

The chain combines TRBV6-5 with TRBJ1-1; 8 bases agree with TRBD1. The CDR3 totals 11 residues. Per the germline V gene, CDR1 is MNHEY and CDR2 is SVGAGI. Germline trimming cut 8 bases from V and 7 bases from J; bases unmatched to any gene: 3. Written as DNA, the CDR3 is TGTGCCAGCGGACAGGGTGGTGAAGCTTTCTTT. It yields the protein CASGQGGEAFF.

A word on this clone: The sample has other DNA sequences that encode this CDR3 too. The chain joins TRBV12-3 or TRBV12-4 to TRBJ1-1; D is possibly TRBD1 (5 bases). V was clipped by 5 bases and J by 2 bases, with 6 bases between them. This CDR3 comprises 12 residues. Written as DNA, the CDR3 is TGTGCCAGCAGTCAGGGCAACACTGAAGCTTTCTTT. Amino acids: CASSQGNTEAFF.

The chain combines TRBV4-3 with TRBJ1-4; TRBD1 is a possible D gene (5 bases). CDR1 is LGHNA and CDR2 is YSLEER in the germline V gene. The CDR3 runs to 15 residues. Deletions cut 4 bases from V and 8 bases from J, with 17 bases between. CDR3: CASSLTGTPSEKLFF. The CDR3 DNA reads TGCGCCAGCAGCCTAACTGGGACTCCAAGCGAAAAACTGTTTTTT.

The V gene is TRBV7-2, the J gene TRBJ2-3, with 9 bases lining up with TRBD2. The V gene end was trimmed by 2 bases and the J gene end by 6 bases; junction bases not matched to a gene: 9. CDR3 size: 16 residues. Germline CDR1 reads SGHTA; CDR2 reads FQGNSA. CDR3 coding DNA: TGTGCCAGCAGCTTACTCTCAGCGGGAGGCCAGGATACGCAGTATTTT. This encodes CASSLLSAGGQDTQYF.

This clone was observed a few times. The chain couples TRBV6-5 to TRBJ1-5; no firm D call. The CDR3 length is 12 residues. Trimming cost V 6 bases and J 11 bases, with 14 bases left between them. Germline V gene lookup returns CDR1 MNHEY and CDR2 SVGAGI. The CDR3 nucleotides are TGTGCCAGCAGAACGGGGTTGGGGTCCCAGCATTTT. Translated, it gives CASRTGLGSQHF.

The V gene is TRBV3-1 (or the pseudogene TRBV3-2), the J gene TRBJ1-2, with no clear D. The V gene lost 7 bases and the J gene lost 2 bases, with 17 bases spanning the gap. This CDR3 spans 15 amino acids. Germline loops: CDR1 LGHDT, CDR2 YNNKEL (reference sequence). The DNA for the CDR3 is TGTGCCAGCACGCCCTCCGGGGTAGGGAACTATGGCTACACCTTC. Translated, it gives CASTPSGVGNYGYTF.

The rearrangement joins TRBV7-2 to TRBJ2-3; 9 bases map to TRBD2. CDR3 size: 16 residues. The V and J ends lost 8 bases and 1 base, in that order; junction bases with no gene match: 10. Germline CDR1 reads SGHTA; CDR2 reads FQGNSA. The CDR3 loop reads CASRQHQRGGTDTQYF. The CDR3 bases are TGTGCCAGCCGCCAGCACCAGCGGGGGGGCACAGATACGCAGTATTTT.

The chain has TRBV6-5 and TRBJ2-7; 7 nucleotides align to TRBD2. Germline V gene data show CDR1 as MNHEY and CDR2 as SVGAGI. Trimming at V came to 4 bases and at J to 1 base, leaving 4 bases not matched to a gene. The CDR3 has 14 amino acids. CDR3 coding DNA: TGTGCCAGCAGTTTTCGGCGGGAGTCCTACGAGCAGTACTTC. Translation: CASSFRRESYEQYF.

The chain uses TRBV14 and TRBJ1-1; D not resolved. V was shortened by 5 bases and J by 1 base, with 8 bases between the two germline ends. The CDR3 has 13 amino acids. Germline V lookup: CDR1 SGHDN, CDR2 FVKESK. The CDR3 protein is CASSNIRNTEAFF. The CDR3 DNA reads TGTGCCAGCAGCAATATCAGGAACACTGAAGCTTTCTTT. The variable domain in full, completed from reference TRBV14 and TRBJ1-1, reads EAGVTQFPSHSVIEKGQTVTLRCDPISGHDNLYWYRRVMGKEIKFLLHFVKESKQDESGMPNNRFLAERTGGTYSTLKVQPAELEDSGVYFCASSNIRNTEAFFGQGTRLTVV.

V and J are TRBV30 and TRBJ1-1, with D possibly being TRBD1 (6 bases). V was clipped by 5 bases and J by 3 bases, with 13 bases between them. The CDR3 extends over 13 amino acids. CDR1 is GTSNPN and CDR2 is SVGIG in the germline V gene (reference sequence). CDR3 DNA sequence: TGTGCCTGGGCGGACAGAGGGGACACTGAAGCTTTCTTT. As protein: CAWADRGDTEAFF.

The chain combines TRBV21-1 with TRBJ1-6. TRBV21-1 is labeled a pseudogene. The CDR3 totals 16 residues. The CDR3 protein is CASSTRRENFNSPLHF. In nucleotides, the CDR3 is TGTGCCAGCAGCACCCGACGGGAGAATTTTAATTCACCCCTCCACTTT.

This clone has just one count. The CDR3 protein is CAWSEGLTYGYTF. CDR3 DNA sequence: TGTGCCTGGAGTGAGGGGCTAACCTATGGCTACACCTTC. V and J are TRBV30 and TRBJ1-2; a weak D match, TRBD1 (5 bases). The CDR3 has 13 residues. Trimming removed 1 base from V and 4 bases from J, with 10 bases in between. Germline V gene lookup returns CDR1 GTSNPN and CDR2 SVGIG (reference sequence).

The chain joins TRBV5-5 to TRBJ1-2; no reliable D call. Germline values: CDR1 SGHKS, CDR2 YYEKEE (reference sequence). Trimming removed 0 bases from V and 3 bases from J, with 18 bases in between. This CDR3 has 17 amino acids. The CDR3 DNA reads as TGTGCCAGCAGCTTGGCCTCGAGGACGGAGGACCACTATGGCTACACCTTC. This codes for CASSLASRTEDHYGYTF.

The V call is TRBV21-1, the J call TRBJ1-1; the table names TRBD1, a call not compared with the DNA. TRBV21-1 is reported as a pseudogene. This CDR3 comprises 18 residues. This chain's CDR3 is CASSKDGGRGRNGTEAFF. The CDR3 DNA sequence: TGTGCCAGCAGCAAAGATGGCGGAAGGGGGCGTAATGGCACTGAAGCTTTCTTT.

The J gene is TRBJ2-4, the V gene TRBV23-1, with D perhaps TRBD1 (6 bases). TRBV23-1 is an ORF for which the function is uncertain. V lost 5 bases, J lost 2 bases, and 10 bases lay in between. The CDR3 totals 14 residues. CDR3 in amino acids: CASSLQGTKNIQYF. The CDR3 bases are TGCGCCAGCAGTTTACAGGGTACCAAAAACATTCAGTACTTC.